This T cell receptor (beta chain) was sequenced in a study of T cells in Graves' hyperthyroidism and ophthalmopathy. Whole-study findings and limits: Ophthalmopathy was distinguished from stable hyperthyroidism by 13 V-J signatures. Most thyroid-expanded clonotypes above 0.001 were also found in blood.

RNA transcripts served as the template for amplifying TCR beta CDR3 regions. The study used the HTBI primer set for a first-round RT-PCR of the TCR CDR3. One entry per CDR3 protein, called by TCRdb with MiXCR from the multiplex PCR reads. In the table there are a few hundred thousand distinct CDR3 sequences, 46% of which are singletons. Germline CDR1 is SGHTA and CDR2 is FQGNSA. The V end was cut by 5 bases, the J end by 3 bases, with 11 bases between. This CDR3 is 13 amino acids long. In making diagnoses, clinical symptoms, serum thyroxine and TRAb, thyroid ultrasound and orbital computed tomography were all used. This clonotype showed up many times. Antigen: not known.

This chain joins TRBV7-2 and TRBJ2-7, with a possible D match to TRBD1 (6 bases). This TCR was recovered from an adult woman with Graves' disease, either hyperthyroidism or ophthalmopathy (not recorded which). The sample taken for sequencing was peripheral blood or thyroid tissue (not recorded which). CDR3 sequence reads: CASSRGQNYEQYF. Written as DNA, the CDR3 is TGTGCCAGCAGCCGTGGACAGAACTACGAGCAGTACTTC.